This T cell receptor (beta chain) was profiled in a study of blood T cell repertoires in COVID-19. Looking at the study overall: Italy, Spain and the United States were the sources of the convalescent and acute COVID-19 samples.

Unmatched junction bases numbered 11, after V lost 6 bases and J lost 8 bases. Germline V gene lookup returns CDR1 MDHEN and CDR2 SYDVKM. CDR3 size: 15 residues. Source study methods: Reference gene primer amplification yielded estimated nucleated cell counts. The repertoire was sequenced with immunoSEQ multiplex PCR; TCRdb's copy has only in-frame clones and lacks some. V and J calls and clone size are those listed in that table; D and trimming were worked out from the DNA. The repertoire consists of 150,000 to 200,000 clones, with roughly 87% occurring once and the leading ten covering roughly 7.5%. A Seattle source enrolled patients during active infection and followed them longitudinally.

The rearrangement uses TRBV28 and TRBJ1-4, with 8 bases fitting TRBD1. This receptor was taken from a woman in her 70s with COVID-19, enrolled during active disease. The specimen was peripheral blood. CDR3 nucleotide sequence: TGTGCCAGCAGCCTCACAGGGGGTTTAGGCGAAAAACTGTTTTTT. Translation: CASSLTGGLGEKLFF.